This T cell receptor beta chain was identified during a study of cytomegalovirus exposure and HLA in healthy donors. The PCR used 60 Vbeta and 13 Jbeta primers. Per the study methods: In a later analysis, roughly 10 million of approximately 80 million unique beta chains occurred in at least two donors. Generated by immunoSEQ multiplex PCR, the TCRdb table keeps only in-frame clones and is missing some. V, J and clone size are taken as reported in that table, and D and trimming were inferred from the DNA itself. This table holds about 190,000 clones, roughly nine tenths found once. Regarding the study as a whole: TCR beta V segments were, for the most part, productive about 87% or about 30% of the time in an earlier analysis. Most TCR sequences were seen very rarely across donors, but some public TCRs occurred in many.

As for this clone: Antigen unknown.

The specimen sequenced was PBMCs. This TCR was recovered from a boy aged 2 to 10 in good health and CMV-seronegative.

The CDR3 DNA sequence: TGTGCCAGCTCTGGGACAGGGGGCCTCGAGCAGTACTTC. It encodes CASSGTGGLEQYF. This chain uses TRBV18 with TRBJ2-5; 12 nucleotides match TRBD1. The DNA end is more similar to TRBJ2-7, so the J call may be wrong. Germline CDR1 and CDR2: KGHSH and LQKENI. There are 13 residues in the CDR3.